This TCR beta chain was profiled in a study of shared clonotypes between healthy human individuals. Study findings and constraints: The authors sampled blood alone, and tissue repertoires likely differ.

The table came from immunoSEQ multiplex PCR; TCRdb's copy has only in-frame clones and leaves some out. The data contain some 2,500,000 clones, over 85% of them singletons. The study enrolled healthy HIV-negative adults without recent acute infections or vaccinations as donors. As regards this clone: What it binds is unknown.

The sequenced sample consisted of naive CD4+ T cells from PBMCs. Stated subset: CD45RA+ positively selected. The TCR was taken from a man aged 18 to 29 in good health. Some clones in this sample may be carry-over from other donors' samples.

The CDR3 DNA follows: TGTGCCAGCAGCCTACGACAGGGGGCGAATACGCAGTATTTT. Its translation: CASSLRQGANTQYF. The chain recombines TRBV7-6 with TRBJ2-3; 10 bases fit TRBD1. CDR1 is SGHVS, CDR2 FNYEAQ, per germline. With V trimmed by 5 bases and J by 7 bases, 6 bases remained unmatched. The CDR3 consists of 14 residues. Supplemented by reference TRBV7-6 and TRBJ2-3, the full variable domain reads GAGVSQSPRYKVTKRGQDVALRCDPISGHVSLYWYRQALGQGPEFLTYFNYEAQQDKSGLPNDRFSAERPEGSISTLTIQRTEQRDSAMYRCASSLRQGANTQYFGPGTRLTVL.